This T cell receptor (beta chain) originates from a study of cytomegalovirus exposure and HLA in healthy donors. Overall study findings and caveats: Accounts indicate the classifier identified cytomegalovirus status with strong specificity and sensitivity. Most TCR beta V segments were productive about 90% or about 30% of the time in an earlier analysis.

Donors were nominally healthy when sampled, though unrecorded immune exposures were likely. This PCR relied on a set of 60 Vbeta primers and 13 Jbeta primers. Only in-frame clones appear in the TCRdb table, and some are missing; sequencing was by immunoSEQ multiplex PCR. The sample lists about 86,000 clones, about 70% occurring once. Concerning this clone itself: Its antigen is undetermined.

Germline CDR1 and CDR2: SGHNT and YYREEE (reference sequence). The CDR3 spans 12 residues. V shed 4 bases and J shed 4 bases, with 9 bases lying between them. The V gene is TRBV5-4, the J gene TRBJ2-7; D ambiguous. The sample taken for sequencing was PBMCs. This sequence originates from a woman aged 50 to 60 in good health and CMV-seropositive. CDR3 sequence: CASSLWPYEQYF. CDR3 DNA sequence: TGTGCCAGCAGCCTGTGGCCATACGAGCAGTACTTC.